This TCR beta chain was profiled in a study of blood T cell repertoires in COVID-19. The data were produced by immunoSEQ multiplex PCR, yet TCRdb's version contains in-frame clones alone and is incomplete. The sample holds 120,000 to 150,000 clones, 84% seen once. This clonotype originated in a human donor in a cohort sampled during active COVID-19. The sequenced material came from peripheral blood.

CDR3 sequence: CASSDPTGTGSPLHF. DNA of the CDR3: TGTGCCAGCAGTGACCCCACAGGTACAGGTTCACCCCTCCACTTT. V usage is TRBV2 and J usage is TRBJ1-6; D may be TRBD1 (5 bases). This CDR3 contains 15 residues. Trimming shortened V by 3 bases and J by 9 bases, and 15 bases separated the two germline ends. Germline CDR1 reads SNHLY; CDR2 reads FYNNEI.